This T cell receptor (beta chain) was identified in a study of CD8+ T cells in alopecia areata. General study findings and limits: Numerous expanded lesional clones remained in scalp and blood during tofacitinib. Clonality in lesional scalp, especially alopecia totalis/universalis, exceeded that of normal scalp.

Note on this clone: Its antigen is not identified.

Regarding treatment: oral pan-JAK inhibitor, 5-10 mg twice daily. Researchers gathered lesional scalp punch biopsies and peripheral blood from patients with alopecia areata. The CDR3 is 13 residues long. The germline V gene has CDR1 SGHRS and CDR2 YFSETQ. V was clipped by 4 bases and J by 4 bases, with 11 bases between them. RNA was isolated and reverse transcribed to cDNA, the sequencing template. Produced via immunoSEQ multiplex PCR; TCRdb's table is partial and in-frame only. The sample records 150,000 to 200,000 clones, about 60% being singletons. The sequencing here drew on CD8+ T cells sorted from blood, taken at week 24, from a patient treated with tofacitinib. The receptor comes from a human donor with alopecia areata. The chain combines TRBV5-1 with TRBJ1-1; no firm D call. The CDR3 is CASSHQRGTEAFF. DNA for the CDR3: TGCGCCAGCAGCCACCAGCGGGGCACTGAAGCTTTCTTT.